This section outlines one T cell receptor beta chain sequence together with its context. This specimen belongs to a study of blood T cell repertoires in COVID-19. Study background: COVID-19 samples from acute and convalescent phases originated in the United States, Italy and Spain. Sources were T cells, B-cell-depleted T cells, or PBMCs; the material itself was cDNA or gDNA.

Original processing notes: For nucleated cells, counts were estimated from reference gene primer amplification. Sequencing used immunoSEQ multiplex PCR; TCRdb keeps in-frame clones, though not all of them. The V and J calls and clone size were taken over from that table, and D and trimming were inferred from the DNA. The sample has 90,000 to 130,000 clones; roughly four fifths are singletons. The TCR sequence derives from a man between 70 and 80 years old with acute or convalescent COVID-19. Input material: peripheral blood.

CDR3 coding DNA: TGCGCCAGCAGCTTGTCAGGGTTATCCGAGCAGTACTTC. This gives the protein CASSLSGLSEQYF. V and J are TRBV5-1 and TRBJ2-7; D perhaps matches TRBD1 (5 bases). This CDR3 has 13 residues. Germline V gene lookup returns CDR1 SGHRS and CDR2 YFSETQ. The ends were cut back, 1 base at V and 6 bases at J, with 11 bases in the middle.